A single sample gave rise to the 20 T cell receptor beta chains below, sequenced in a study. Cells sorted as Tregs were CD4+, CD25+ and CD127-/low. TCRdb passed the 5' RACE reads through MiXCR, listing each CDR3 protein once. The table includes some 44,000 distinct CDR3 sequences, 22% detected once. The material sequenced was Tregs sorted from blood. The receptors shown here come from a female donor with breast cancer.

This chain links TRBV28 with TRBJ2-5; D call uncertain. V was shortened by 4 bases and J by 5 bases, with 14 bases between the two germline ends. Germline loops: CDR1 MDHEN, CDR2 SYDVKM. The length of the CDR3 is 14 residues. The CDR3 spells CASSSQDRRETQYF. The CDR3 nucleotides read TGTGCCAGCAGTTCGCAGGACCGCCGGGAGACCCAGTACTTC.

In this sample, this clonotype turned up a few times. This sequence joins TRBV7-9 and TRBJ2-5; D possibly matches TRBD1 or TRBD2 (5 bases each). Trimming stripped 4 bases from V and 1 base from J, with 19 bases between. Germline loops: CDR1 SEHNR, CDR2 FQNEAQ (reference sequence). The CDR3 runs to 17 residues. CDR3 sequence: CASSSSPLGRSQETQYF. Here the CDR3 DNA reads TGTGCCAGCAGCTCGTCACCACTGGGACGGTCCCAAGAGACCCAGTACTTC.

This clonotype was counted between two and nine times. The genes are TRBV12-3 or TRBV12-4 and TRBJ2-2, with 9 bases identical to TRBD1. Losses at the gene ends were 7 bases for V and 4 bases for J; bases not matched to a gene: 7. This CDR3 spans 15 amino acids. Here the CDR3 reads CASTWDRVATGELFF. In DNA, the CDR3 is TGTGCCAGCACCTGGGACAGGGTCGCCACCGGGGAGCTGTTTTTT.

This clonotype was seen ten or more times. The genes are TRBV7-8 and TRBJ2-5; 9 bases align to TRBD1. CDR3 size: 15 residues. Trimming took 2 bases from V and 1 from J; bases not matched to a gene: 2. Germline V gene lookup returns CDR1 SGHVS and CDR2 FQNEAQ. The CDR3 here is CASSLRTGVQETQYF. CDR3 coding DNA: TGTGCCAGCAGCTTAAGGACAGGGGTCCAAGAGACCCAGTACTTC.

This clonotype was found a few times. J is TRBJ2-3 and V is TRBV2; TRBD1 might be the D (6 bases). The CDR3 totals 15 residues. Trimming left V 8 bases short and J 8 bases short, with 23 bases between. Germline V gene sequence: CDR1 SNHLY, CDR2 FYNNEI. As DNA, the CDR3 is TGTGCCAGCCAAAACTGGGACGAGTTAGGGGGTACGCAGTATTTT. Its protein product is CASQNWDELGGTQYF.

In this sample, this clonotype turned up once. Just one base apart from a much larger clone, this may be a read error. The V and J genes are TRBV5-1 and TRBJ2-1; perhaps TRBD1 as D (6 bases). V gave up 4 bases and J gave up 2 bases, with 16 bases separating them. Per the germline V gene, CDR1 is SGHRS and CDR2 is YFSETQ. The CDR3 covers 16 residues. The CDR3 loop reads CASSRYGTTAYNEQFF. The CDR3 DNA reads TGCGCCAGCAGCCGCTACGGGACAACTGCCTACAATGAGCAGTTCTTC. The full variable domain, rest sourced from reference TRBV5-1 and TRBJ2-1, is KAGVTQTPRYLIKTRGQQVTLSCSPISGHRSVSWYQQTPGQGLQFLFEYFSETQRNKGNFPGRFSGRQFSNSRSEMNVSTLELGDSALYLCASSRYGTTAYNEQFFGPGTRLTVL.

The V call is TRBV3-1, the J call TRBJ2-1, with 10 positions matching TRBD1. CDR3 length equals 20 residues. J was trimmed by 2 bases and V by 4 bases; bases with no gene match: 17. The germline gives CDR1 LGHDT, CDR2 YNNKEL (reference sequence). The CDR3 protein is CASSPNPGTGESAAYNEQFF. The CDR3 coding sequence is TGTGCCAGCAGCCCCAACCCCGGGACAGGGGAAAGCGCAGCCTACAATGAGCAGTTCTTC.

By share, this clonotype ranks as medium-sized. The chain uses TRBV9 and TRBJ1-1; maybe TRBD1 (5 bases). V was pared by 0 bases and J by 4 bases, with 10 bases between. Germline CDR1 SGDLS, CDR2 YYNGEE. The CDR3 is made up of 14 amino acids. CDR3 amino acids: CASSVVPGGTEAFF. The CDR3 DNA reads as TGTGCCAGCAGCGTAGTTCCCGGGGGCACTGAAGCTTTCTTT.

Concerning this clonotype itself: This could be a read error, since a much larger clone is one nucleotide away. This chain joins TRBV15 and TRBJ1-2; tentatively, D is TRBD1 (6 bases). The CDR3 totals 15 residues. CDR1 and CDR2 from the germline V gene are LNHNV and YYDKDF (reference sequence). The CDR3 DNA reads TGTGCCGCCAGCAGAGATCTCCAGGGGTTCGGTGGCTACACCTTC. It is translated as CAASRDLQGFGGYTF.

The V gene is TRBV27, the J gene TRBJ2-7; tentative D call: TRBD1 (5 bases). The germline V gene has CDR1 MNHEY and CDR2 SMNVEV (reference sequence). This CDR3 has 14 amino acids. V was clipped by 3 bases and J by 5 bases, with 14 bases between them. Here the CDR3 reads CASSFRGNGHEQYF. As DNA, the CDR3 is TGTGCCAGCAGTTTTAGGGGAAATGGCCACGAGCAGTACTTC.

This clonotype was seen a handful of times. The chain couples TRBV19 to TRBJ2-1, with TRBD2 as a possible D gene (5 bases). The CDR3 extends over 19 amino acids. Trimming removed 4 bases from V and 0 bases from J, with 22 bases in between. Looked up from germline, CDR1 is LNHDA and CDR2 is SQIVND (reference sequence). CDR3 DNA sequence: TGTGCCAGTAGTACTCCCCCACCAGACGGGATCATCTCCTACAATGAGCAGTTCTTC. Its translation is CASSTPPPDGIISYNEQFF.

This clonotype was counted between two and nine times. This rearrangement joins TRBV12-5 to TRBJ2-5; D is ambiguous. Germline values: CDR1 LGHNT, CDR2 FRNRAP. The CDR3 has 14 amino acids. V gave up 7 bases and J gave up 1 base, with 13 bases separating them. The CDR3: CASARAPLQETQYF. The CDR3 region has the DNA TGTGCTAGTGCAAGGGCTCCTCTCCAAGAGACCCAGTACTTC. The full variable domain, completed using reference TRBV12-5 and TRBJ2-5, is DARVTQTPRHKVTEMGQEVTMRCQPILGHNTVFWYRQTMMQGLELLAYFRNRAPLDDSGMPKDRFSAEMPDATLATLKIQPSEPRDSAVYFCASARAPLQETQYFGPGTRLLVL.

Points on this clonotype: The junction and the germline gene differ at one end; a read error may be behind it. V is TRBV9 and J is TRBJ2-3, with 8 bases aligning to TRBD2. The germline V gene has CDR1 SGDLS and CDR2 YYNGEE. The CDR3 is 14 residues long. The CDR3 loop reads CTSSAGPGTRALYF. In DNA form, the CDR3 reads TGTACCAGCAGCGCGGGGCCCGGGACTAGGGCGTTGTATTTT.

At least ten counts were recorded for this clonotype. The J gene is TRBJ2-3, the V gene TRBV5-1; D is perhaps TRBD1 (6 bases). CDR1 and CDR2 from the germline V gene are SGHRS and YFSETQ. Deletions cut 0 bases from V and 3 bases from J, with 11 bases between. The CDR3 totals 15 residues. The CDR3 DNA reads as TGCGCCAGCAGCTTGGGTCAGGGGATGACAGATACGCAGTATTTT. Its protein is CASSLGQGMTDTQYF.

A few counts support this clonotype. This sequence joins TRBV7-2 and TRBJ2-7; 10 positions agree with TRBD2. The CDR3 sequence is 15 residues long. V was clipped by 5 bases and J by 4 bases; unmatched bases: 8. Germline assignment: CDR1 SGHTA and CDR2 FQGNSA. The CDR3 DNA sequence: TGTGCCAGCAGCCGACGGACTAGCGGAGGTTACGAGCAGTACTTC. It encodes CASSRRTSGGYEQYF. Full variable domain (missing parts from reference TRBV7-2 and TRBJ2-7): GAGVSQSPSNKVTEKGKDVELRCDPISGHTALYWYRQSLGQGLEFLIYFQGNSAPDKSGLPSDRFSAERTGGSVSTLTIQRTQQEDSAVYLCASSRRTSGGYEQYFGPGTRLTVT.

In this sample, this clonotype turned up many times. The chain joins TRBV27 to TRBJ2-2, with TRBD2 matching over 9 bases. The CDR3 covers 14 residues. CDR1 and CDR2 (germline): MNHEY, SMNVEV (reference sequence). Trimming cost V 7 bases and J 6 bases; bases outside gene matches: 6. For the CDR3, the DNA is TGTGCCAGCACCGGCGGGAGGGCCGCCGGGGAGCTGTTTTTT. Translated: CASTGGRAAGELFF.

This clonotype was observed many times. The chain links TRBV10-3 to TRBJ2-3, with a weak D call TRBD2 (6 bases). Trimming cost V 11 bases and J 0 bases, with 15 bases left between them. Germline V gene data show CDR1 as ENHRY and CDR2 as SYGVKD. The CDR3 is 14 residues long. The CDR3 bases are TGTGCCTCCATTAGCGGTACTAGCACAGATACGCAGTATTTT. Protein: CASISGTSTDTQYF.

The chain employs TRBV18 and TRBJ1-5; D unresolved. V dropped 6 bases and J dropped 5 bases, with 14 bases sitting between them. Germline CDR1 and CDR2: KGHSH and LQKENI. This CDR3 has 14 residues. The chain's CDR3 is CASSGSREYQPQHF. CDR3 coding DNA: TGTGCCAGCTCCGGATCGAGGGAGTATCAGCCCCAGCATTTT.

This clonotype was seen a handful of times. V and J are TRBV2 and TRBJ2-5; the D is unclear. V lost 8 bases, J lost 5 bases, and 9 bases lay in between. The CDR3 runs 11 residues. From germline, CDR1 is SNHLY and CDR2 FYNNEI. CDR3 nucleotides: TGTGCCAGCGGCCCCTTGGAGACCCAGTACTTC. Protein sequence: CASGPLETQYF.

In the case of this clonotype: This may stem from a read error, because a much larger clone lies one nucleotide away. J is TRBJ1-1 and V is TRBV7-3; 8 nucleotides align to TRBD1. CDR1 is SGHTA, CDR2 FQGTGA, per germline. The CDR3 has 13 residues. After removal of 5 bases from V and 9 bases from J, the junction contained 8 bases not matched to a gene. This chain's CDR3 is CASSQIGQGQAFF. For the CDR3, the DNA is TGTGCCAGCAGCCAGATAGGACAGGGCCAAGCTTTCTTT.